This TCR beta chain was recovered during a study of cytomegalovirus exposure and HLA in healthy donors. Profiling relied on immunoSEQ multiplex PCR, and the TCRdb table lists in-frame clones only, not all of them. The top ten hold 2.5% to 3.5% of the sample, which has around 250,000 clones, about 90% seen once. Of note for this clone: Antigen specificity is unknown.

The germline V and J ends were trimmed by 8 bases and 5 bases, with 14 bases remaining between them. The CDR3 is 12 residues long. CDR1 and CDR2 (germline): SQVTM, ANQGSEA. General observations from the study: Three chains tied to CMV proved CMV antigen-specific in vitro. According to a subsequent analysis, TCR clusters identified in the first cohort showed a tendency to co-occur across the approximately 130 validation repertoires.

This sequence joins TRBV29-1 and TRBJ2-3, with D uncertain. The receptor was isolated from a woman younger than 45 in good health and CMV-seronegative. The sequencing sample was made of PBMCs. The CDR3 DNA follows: TGCAGCCCCACCCTGGTGCTAGATACGCAGTATTTT. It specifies CSPTLVLDTQYF.